This TCR beta chain was captured in a study of regulatory T cells in long-lasting Graves disease. Study summary: Those Graves' patients who were newly diagnosed had been on antithyroid drugs under 3 months. General observations from the study: Patients whose Graves' disease persisted exhibited lower TCR diversity than those newly diagnosed. Persistent disease samples used TRBV28, TRBJ1-2 and TRBJ2-5 preferentially.

This CDR3 has 14 residues. Germline lookup yields CDR1 KGHDR and CDR2 SFDVKD. V lost 3 bases to trimming and J lost 5 bases; unmatched junction nucleotides: 3. Details on this clonotype: The antigen is unknown.

Library construction for TCR beta used iRepertoire HTBI primers and Arm-PCR of CDR3 regions. TCRdb used MiXCR to reprocess the multiplex PCR reads, holding one entry per CDR3 protein. The sample lists around 470,000 distinct CDR3 sequences, about 15% occurring once. As to time point: newly diagnosed GD, antithyroid drugs for less than 3 months. PBMC-derived RNA was used for the TCR library. These data also featured in a second study, about T cells in Graves' hyperthyroidism and ophthalmopathy. From that paper: Lactation, pregnancy, other autoimmune disease or uncontrolled infection excluded patients.

The sequence derives from a woman in her forties or fifties with Graves disease. The material sequenced was peripheral blood mononuclear cells (PBMCs), taken at new diagnosis, from a patient treated with antithyroid drugs. J is TRBJ2-7 and V is TRBV24-1; 10 bases map to TRBD1. The CDR3 is CATSDTGTGDEQYF. For the CDR3, the DNA is TGTGCCACCAGTGATACAGGGACAGGGGACGAGCAGTACTTC.